A single sample is the source of the 8 T cell receptor beta chains below, sequenced in a study of T cell repertoires in cytomegalovirus infection. One entry per CDR3 protein results from TCRdb running MiXCR on the reads. The data hold roughly 500,000 distinct CDR3 sequences, with 16% observed a single time. Sequencing was performed on CD8+ T cells from PBMCs. Every receptor here comes from a human donor in good health (CMV status not recorded). Some clones in this sample may be carry-over from other donors' samples.

This clonotype has ten or more counts. The chain combines TRBV10-3 with TRBJ2-6; D unresolved. This CDR3 is built from 17 residues. The V end lost 3 bases, the J end lost 1 base, and 13 bases lay between the germline ends. Germline CDR1 and CDR2: ENHRY and SYGVKD. The CDR3 loop is CAISDVLLGSGANVLTF. The CDR3, as DNA: TGTGCCATCAGTGACGTTCTGTTAGGGTCTGGGGCCAACGTCCTGACTTTC.

The V gene is TRBV7-6, the J gene TRBJ2-7, with a possible D match to TRBD1 (5 bases). This CDR3 comprises 15 residues. V was cut by 5 bases and J by 3 bases, with 17 bases left in between. Germline assignment: CDR1 SGHVS and CDR2 FNYEAQ. CDR3 in amino acids: CASSAEGVRGYEQYF. CDR3 sequence (DNA): TGTGCCAGCAGCGCCGAAGGGGTAAGGGGCTACGAGCAGTACTTC. Using reference TRBV7-6 and TRBJ2-7 for the parts outside the CDR3, the full variable domain is GAGVSQSPRYKVTKRGQDVALRCDPISGHVSLYWYRQALGQGPEFLTYFNYEAQQDKSGLPNDRFSAERPEGSISTLTIQRTEQRDSAMYRCASSAEGVRGYEQYFGPGTRLTVT.

This clonotype was observed a few times. This chain connects TRBV3-1 to TRBJ2-2; 9 positions agree with TRBD2. The CDR3 extends over 16 amino acids. Germline lookup yields CDR1 LGHDT and CDR2 YNNKEL (reference sequence). Germline trimming cut 3 bases from V and 6 bases from J; bases unmatched to any gene: 8. The CDR3 bases are TGTGCCAGCAGCCATCTAACTAGCGGGTACTCCGGGGAGCTGTTTTTT. Protein product: CASSHLTSGYSGELFF.

The chain recombines TRBV6-5 with TRBJ2-1; the match to TRBD1 covers 10 bases. The V and J ends lost 6 bases and 8 bases, in that order; junction bases with no gene match: 16. The length of the CDR3 is 17 residues. CDR1 MNHEY and CDR2 SVGAGI come from the germline V gene. CDR3 coding DNA: TGTGCCAGCAGACGATCAACGGCCCGACAGGGGGCCGATGAGCAGTTCTTC. Translating gives CASRRSTARQGADEQFF.

This clonotype came up many times. V is TRBV4-1 and J is TRBJ1-2; 8 nucleotides agree with TRBD1. V was pared by 3 bases and J by 4 bases, with 13 bases of the junction left unmatched. The CDR3 extends over 17 amino acids. From germline, CDR1 is MGHRA and CDR2 YSYEKL. DNA for the CDR3: TGCGCCAGCAGCCAGAAAGGATCCGGGACAGGCACCTATGGCTACACCTTC. Its translation: CASSQKGSGTGTYGYTF.

In its sample, this clonotype was seen many times. The chain is built from TRBV20-1 and TRBJ2-2; 13 bases map to TRBD2. Trimming at V came to 5 bases and at J to 6 bases, leaving 12 bases not matched to a gene. The CDR3 consists of 17 residues. The germline V gene has CDR1 DFQATT and CDR2 SNEGSKA (reference sequence). The CDR3 loop is CSARTSGSERVPGELFF. CDR3 nucleotide sequence: TGCAGTGCTCGGACTAGCGGGAGTGAAAGGGTTCCCGGGGAGCTGTTTTTT.

The chain employs TRBV19 and TRBJ2-7, with 8 bases identical to TRBD1. CDR1 and CDR2 (germline): LNHDA, SQIVND (reference sequence). This CDR3 has 14 amino acids. With 10 bases clipped from V and 5 bases from J, the junction kept 13 bases outside the gene matches. The DNA for the CDR3 is TGTGCCACCTCCTCCTCGGACAGGGCCCACGAGCAGTACTTC. It specifies CATSSSDRAHEQYF.

This clonotype was observed many times. The chain carries TRBV2 and TRBJ2-1, with 7 bases identical to TRBD2. Germline V gives CDR1 SNHLY, CDR2 FYNNEI. The CDR3 is 12 residues long. The V and J ends lost 6 bases and 8 bases, in that order; junction bases with no gene match: 4. Here the CDR3 reads CASRGLVDEQFF. CDR3 DNA: TGTGCCAGCAGAGGACTAGTGGATGAGCAGTTCTTC. Supplemented by reference TRBV2 and TRBJ2-1, the full variable domain reads EPEVTQTPSHQVTQMGQEVILRCVPISNHLYFYWYRQILGQKVEFLVSFYNNEISEKSEIFDDQFSVERPDGSNFTLKIRSTKLEDSAMYFCASRGLVDEQFFGPGTRLTVL.